Shown below are 28 T cell receptor beta chains from a single sample sequenced in a study of blood T cell repertoires in COVID-19. Measured with immunoSEQ multiplex PCR; TCRdb has only the in-frame clones, and not every one. Of about 48,000 clones listed, around 80% are singletons. Sample: peripheral blood. The receptor source for this set is a man in his sixties or seventies with acute or convalescent COVID-19.

This chain uses TRBV18 with TRBJ2-1, with TRBD1 matching 12 bases. The CDR3 has 16 residues. Per germline, CDR1 KGHSH and CDR2 LQKENI. V lost 4 bases, J lost 9 bases, and 10 bases stayed unmatched. The CDR3 reads CASSRAGTGGGGEQFF. The CDR3 nucleotides are TGTGCCAGCTCACGTGCCGGGACAGGGGGCGGGGGTGAGCAGTTCTTC.

The CDR3 coding sequence is TGTGCCAGCAGTGAAGCGCAGGGACTCTACACTTTCACAGATACGCAGTATTTT. It translates to CASSEAQGLYTFTDTQYF. V and J are TRBV6-1 and TRBJ2-3, with a possible D match to TRBD2 (6 bases). Trimming shortened V by 0 bases and J by 2 bases, and 18 bases separated the two germline ends. The CDR3 runs to 18 residues. Germline assignment: CDR1 MNHNS and CDR2 SASEGT.

The genes are TRBV7-9 and TRBJ1-5; D gene ambiguous. CDR1 is SEHNR and CDR2 is FQNEAQ in the germline V gene (reference sequence). V was trimmed by 1 base and J by 8 bases, leaving 15 bases between them. The CDR3 is made up of 15 amino acids. Here the CDR3 DNA reads TGTGCCAGCAGCTTAGGAGGGAGAGGGTTTGAGCCCCAGCATTTT. Translation: CASSLGGRGFEPQHF.

The chain couples TRBV27 to TRBJ2-5, with TRBD2 matching over 8 bases. This CDR3 is 14 amino acids long. V trimming: 4 bases; J trimming: 2 bases; junction bases outside the gene matches: 3. Germline lookup yields CDR1 MNHEY and CDR2 SMNVEV (reference sequence). CDR3 residues: CASSSKRGQETQYF. Here the CDR3 DNA reads TGTGCCAGCAGTTCCAAGCGGGGGCAAGAGACCCAGTACTTC.

The J gene is TRBJ1-6, the V gene TRBV28; D call uncertain. Germline V gene sequence: CDR1 MDHEN, CDR2 SYDVKM. This CDR3 spans 14 amino acids. The V end lost 2 bases, the J end lost 6 bases, and 8 bases lay between the germline ends. CDR3: CASSLPGFNSPLHF. The CDR3 nucleotides read TGTGCCAGCAGTTTACCCGGGTTTAATTCACCCCTCCACTTT.

The rearrangement links TRBV12-3 or TRBV12-4 to TRBJ1-1, with D perhaps matching TRBD1 (6 bases). The V end lost 6 bases, the J end lost 4 bases, and 12 bases lay between the germline ends. The CDR3 is 13 residues long. CDR3 sequence: CASSSGQLTEAFF. The CDR3 nucleotides are TGTGCCAGCAGCTCCGGACAGCTCACTGAAGCTTTCTTT.

The J gene is TRBJ1-2, the V gene TRBV21-1. TRBV21-1 corresponds to a pseudogene. This CDR3 contains 10 residues. The CDR3: CASSLNGYTF. The CDR3 nucleotides read TGTGCCAGCAGTCTAAATGGCTACACCTTC.

V gene TRBV27 combines with J gene TRBJ1-2; D gene unclear. The CDR3 loop spans 12 amino acids. The V end was cut by 5 bases, the J end by 7 bases, with 11 bases between. Germline lookup yields CDR1 MNHEY and CDR2 SMNVEV (reference sequence). The CDR3 loop is CASSSLPGGYTF. CDR3 DNA: TGTGCCAGCAGTAGCCTTCCAGGTGGCTACACCTTC.

V and J are TRBV28 and TRBJ2-1; D is perhaps TRBD1 (5 bases). The CDR3 is 13 amino acids. Germline V gene data show CDR1 as MDHEN and CDR2 as SYDVKM. The V gene lost 6 bases and the J gene lost 9 bases, with 15 bases spanning the gap. The chain's CDR3 is CASSQGFPTEQFF. The CDR3 nucleotides read TGTGCCAGCAGCCAGGGCTTTCCTACTGAGCAGTTCTTC.

The chain joins TRBV9 to TRBJ2-2; D gene unclear. Trimming removed 0 bases from V and 5 bases from J, with 11 bases in between. The germline gives CDR1 SGDLS, CDR2 YYNGEE. CDR3 length: 15 amino acids. This CDR3 reads CASSVATPRTGELFF. The CDR3 region has the DNA TGTGCCAGCAGCGTAGCTACCCCACGTACCGGGGAGCTGTTTTTT.

The rearrangement links TRBV27 to TRBJ1-2; D perhaps matches TRBD1 (5 bases). The CDR3 is 14 amino acids. The V gene lost 4 bases and the J gene lost 5 bases, with 14 bases spanning the gap. Germline V lookup: CDR1 MNHEY, CDR2 SMNVEV (reference sequence). CDR3 coding DNA: TGTGCCAGCAGTTCCGCCGGGCAGGGATATGGCTACACCTTC. Amino acid sequence: CASSSAGQGYGYTF.

The J gene is TRBJ1-2, the V gene TRBV19; 8 bases match TRBD1. The CDR3 spans 15 residues. V dropped 5 bases and J dropped 8; count of bases not matched to a gene: 13. CDR1 and CDR2 from the germline V gene are LNHDA and SQIVND (reference sequence). The CDR3 region has the DNA TGTGCCAGTAGTTTAATTGGACAGGGCGTAGAGGGCTACACCTTC. Translation gives CASSLIGQGVEGYTF.

V gene TRBV2 combines with J gene TRBJ2-3; maybe TRBD2 (6 bases). The CDR3 consists of 17 residues. With 1 base removed from V and 0 bases from J, the gap between germline ends came to 14 bases. The germline gives CDR1 SNHLY, CDR2 FYNNEI. The CDR3 reads CASSEGVSGTSTDTQYF. The CDR3 DNA is TGTGCCAGCAGTGAAGGGGTTAGCGGTACTAGCACAGATACGCAGTATTTT.

The chain links TRBV28 to TRBJ2-1, with TRBD2 matching over 8 bases. Germline CDR1 is MDHEN and CDR2 is SYDVKM. The CDR3 spans 14 residues. J lost 9 bases, V lost 7 bases, and 11 bases had no gene match. The CDR3 DNA follows: TGTGCCAGCACCACCCCACGGGAGGGGAGTGAGCAGTTCTTC. Protein: CASTTPREGSEQFF.

This clone was seen more than once but under ten times. The chain employs TRBV12-3 or TRBV12-4 and TRBJ1-2; TRBD1 is a possible D gene (6 bases). This CDR3 has 13 residues. V lost 4 bases to trimming and J lost 8 bases, with 14 bases between them. DNA of the CDR3: TGTGCCAGCAGTTCGGCACAGGGCTTGGGCTACACCTTC. The encoded protein is CASSSAQGLGYTF.

The chain couples TRBV9 to TRBJ2-2; maybe TRBD2 (7 bases). The CDR3 runs 16 residues. Germline V gives CDR1 SGDLS, CDR2 YYNGEE. V dropped 4 bases and J dropped 4 bases, with 17 bases sitting between them. The CDR3 region is CASSPGAGVATGELFF. In nucleotides, the CDR3 is TGTGCCAGCAGCCCGGGGGCGGGAGTAGCCACCGGGGAGCTGTTTTTT. Variable domain in full (rest from reference TRBV9 and TRBJ2-2): DSGVTQTPKHLITATGQRVTLRCSPRSGDLSVYWYQQSLDQGLQFLIQYYNGEERAKGNILERFSAQQFPDLHSELNLSSLELGDSALYFCASSPGAGVATGELFFGEGSRLTVL.

The chain employs TRBV6-1 and TRBJ1-4, with D unresolved. This CDR3 comprises 17 residues. The germline V gene encodes CDR1 MNHNS and CDR2 SASEGT. V was shortened by 2 bases and J by 2 bases, with 15 bases between the two germline ends. CDR3 DNA: TGTGCCAGCAGTGAACGGGAAAGGGTGAGGACTAATGAAAAACTGTTTTTT. Translated: CASSERERVRTNEKLFF.

The gene calls are TRBV5-1 and TRBJ2-7; TRBD1 aligns across 9 bases. The CDR3 loop spans 16 amino acids. Germline lookup yields CDR1 SGHRS and CDR2 YFSETQ. With 1 base clipped from V and 4 bases from J, the junction kept 9 bases outside the gene matches. The CDR3 region has the DNA TGCGCCAGCAGCTTGTCCTTGGGACAGGGTAGGTACGAGCAGTACTTC. This sequence encodes CASSLSLGQGRYEQYF. The whole variable domain, filled in from reference TRBV5-1 and TRBJ2-7, reads KAGVTQTPRYLIKTRGQQVTLSCSPISGHRSVSWYQQTPGQGLQFLFEYFSETQRNKGNFPGRFSGRQFSNSRSEMNVSTLELGDSALYLCASSLSLGQGRYEQYFGPGTRLTVT.

CDR3 loop: CASSQIRGGYTF. The CDR3 nucleotides are TGTGCCAGCAGCCAGATTAGGGGTGGCTACACCTTC. V is TRBV3-1 (or the pseudogene TRBV3-2) and J is TRBJ1-2; perhaps TRBD1 as D (5 bases). Germline CDR1 and CDR2: LGHDT and YNNKEL (reference sequence). This CDR3 is 12 amino acids long. The V and J ends lost 3 bases and 7 bases respectively, with 9 bases between them.

The chain links TRBV14 to TRBJ2-7; maybe TRBD1 (6 bases). V was pared by 3 bases and J by 5 bases, with 17 bases between. This CDR3 region has 15 residues. Germline-derived CDR1 and CDR2 are SGHDN and FVKESK. CDR3 region: CASSQITTGINEQYF. The DNA for the CDR3 is TGTGCCAGCAGCCAGATTACTACAGGGATCAACGAGCAGTACTTC.

The chain links TRBV9 to TRBJ1-6; maybe TRBD1 (6 bases). The V gene's germline CDR1 is SGDLS and CDR2 YYNGEE. This CDR3 region has 15 residues. Trimming removed 3 bases from V and 12 bases from J, with 19 bases in between. Here the CDR3 DNA reads TGTGCCAGCAGCGCCTCCACGGTAGGGGGTGGACCCCTCCACTTT. It codes for CASSASTVGGGPLHF.

CDR3 region: CASSWNRDRGRRSYGYTF. Here the CDR3 DNA reads TGTGCCAGCAGTTGGAACCGGGACAGGGGGCGGCGTAGCTATGGCTACACCTTC. The rearrangement joins TRBV6-7 to TRBJ1-2; 12 nucleotides agree with TRBD1. TRBV6-7 is an ORF; its function is uncertain. The CDR3 runs 18 residues. J was trimmed by 4 bases and V by 4 bases; bases with no gene match: 13.

This clone was seen more than once but under ten times. The chain combines TRBV3-1 (or the pseudogene TRBV3-2) with TRBJ2-5, with D tentatively TRBD1 (5 bases). CDR1 and CDR2 from the germline V gene are LGHDT and YNNKEL (reference sequence). The CDR3 covers 12 residues. Trimming pared 4 bases from V and 4 bases from J, leaving 7 bases between. The CDR3 coding sequence is TGTGCCAGCAGCCGGGGCACAGAGACCCAGTACTTC. It encodes CASSRGTETQYF.

The chain combines TRBV7-9 with TRBJ1-6; D gene uncertain. V lost 1 base and J 15 bases, leaving 7 bases between the germline ends. Germline-derived CDR1 and CDR2 are SEHNR and FQNEAQ (reference sequence). The CDR3 has 11 residues. The CDR3 region has the DNA TGTGCCAGCAGCTTAGACCGCGTCCTCCACTTT. Its translation is CASSLDRVLHF.

The chain joins TRBV6-5 to TRBJ2-5, with D possibly TRBD1 on 6 matching bases. Trimming removed 7 bases at V and 2 bases at J, with 11 bases between. Germline CDR1 MNHEY, CDR2 SVGAGI. The CDR3 is made up of 13 amino acids. CDR3 in amino acids: CASTGTLQETQYF. The CDR3, as DNA: TGTGCCAGCACAGGGACATTACAAGAGACCCAGTACTTC.

In its sample, this clone was seen a few times. The chain joins TRBV23-1 to TRBJ2-1, with D tentatively TRBD2 (7 bases). TRBV23-1 is identified as an open reading frame with a role that is uncertain. V gave up 2 bases and J gave up 3 bases, with 35 bases separating them. The CDR3 runs to 23 residues. The CDR3 DNA reads TGCGCCAGCAGTCAAAGTGGTCGGAGAGGGACCCCGCCGGGGGGCAGGTACTACAATGAGCAGTTCTTC. This translates into CASSQSGRRGTPPGGRYYNEQFF.

This clone appeared a single time. The J gene is TRBJ1-1, the V gene TRBV5-1; 8 positions agree with TRBD1. The CDR3 spans 15 residues. V shed 4 bases, J shed 1 base, and the junction held 6 bases outside the gene matches. Germline V gene data show CDR1 as SGHRS and CDR2 as YFSETQ. The CDR3 bases are TGCGCCAGCAGCGTCGTCAGGGGGCCGAACACTGAAGCTTTCTTT. Translating it yields CASSVVRGPNTEAFF. Variable domain in full (rest from reference TRBV5-1 and TRBJ1-1): KAGVTQTPRYLIKTRGQQVTLSCSPISGHRSVSWYQQTPGQGLQFLFEYFSETQRNKGNFPGRFSGRQFSNSRSEMNVSTLELGDSALYLCASSVVRGPNTEAFFGQGTRLTVV.

V gene TRBV10-3 combines with J gene TRBJ2-3, with D tentatively TRBD2 (6 bases). The germline V gene encodes CDR1 ENHRY and CDR2 SYGVKD. V was pared by 10 bases and J by 0 bases, with 17 bases between. The CDR3 runs 15 residues. The CDR3 sequence: CATETGGTSTDTQYF. DNA of the CDR3: TGTGCCACCGAAACTGGGGGGACGAGCACAGATACGCAGTATTTT.